This T cell receptor beta chain came from a study of technical replicates of blood from a few donors. A few counts support this clone. Profiled with immunoSEQ multiplex PCR; TCRdb holds only in-frame clones, not every one. The top ten clones hold about 5.2% of a sample with about 61,000 clones, more than 70% of them seen once. The CDR3 runs 15 residues. Germline V gene sequence: CDR1 SGHTA, CDR2 FQGNSA. J gave up 3 bases and V 2 bases, and 4 bases lay outside the gene matches. The sequenced material came from PBMCs. This TCR was recovered from a human donor in good health. Some clones in this sample may be carry-over from other donors' samples. The chain is built from TRBV7-2 and TRBJ1-5; 7 nucleotides agree with TRBD1. CDR3 nucleotides: TGTGCCAGCAGCTTAACGACAGGGCTCAATCAGCCCCAGCATTTT. Translated, it gives CASSLTTGLNQPQHF.